The 20 T cell receptor beta chains below were found in one sample sequenced in a study of brain T cells in children with intractable seizures. TCRdb keeps only in-frame clones here, not all; method: immunoSEQ multiplex PCR. Altogether about 80,000 clones are present, approximately 90% being singletons, with the ten largest covering around 24%. This sample comprised peripheral blood, obtained at surgery. These TCRs come from a girl aged 2-10 years with Rasmussen encephalitis and intractable seizures.

The count of this clone is one. The J gene is TRBJ1-4, the V gene TRBV2; a weak D match, TRBD1 (5 bases). The V and J ends lost 6 bases and 0 bases respectively, with 8 bases between them. Germline V gene data show CDR1 as SNHLY and CDR2 as FYNNEI. The length of the CDR3 is 14 residues. The CDR3 protein is CASRGDSTNEKLFF. CDR3 DNA: TGTGCCAGCAGGGGGGATTCAACTAATGAAAAACTGTTTTTT.

CDR3 residues: CASSPPFDTEAFF. The DNA of the CDR3 is TGTGCCAGCAGTCCCCCTTTTGACACTGAAGCTTTCTTT. The rearrangement links TRBV28 to TRBJ1-1, with D unclear. V was clipped by 5 bases and J by 3 bases, with 10 bases between them. This CDR3 comprises 13 residues. Germline assignment: CDR1 MDHEN and CDR2 SYDVKM.

The chain couples TRBV5-4 to TRBJ1-2; 10 bases match TRBD1. Germline CDR1 is SGHNT and CDR2 is YYREEE (reference sequence). The CDR3 covers 18 residues. With V trimmed by 3 bases and J by 4 bases, 15 bases remained unmatched. CDR3 amino acids: CASSSPSSTGGSVYGYTF. The CDR3 nucleotides are TGTGCCAGCAGCTCACCCTCCTCGACAGGGGGCTCCGTCTATGGCTACACCTTC.

The genes are TRBV30 and TRBJ1-6, with TRBD1 matching 10 bases. V shed 5 bases, J shed 4 bases, and the junction held 2 bases outside the gene matches. Germline-derived CDR1 and CDR2 are GTSNPN and SVGIG (reference sequence). The CDR3 extends over 14 amino acids. The CDR3 is CAWAGQGYNSPLHF. CDR3 nucleotides: TGTGCCTGGGCGGGACAGGGGTATAATTCACCCCTCCACTTT.

The chain joins TRBV29-1 to TRBJ2-3; no clear D. V was cut by 5 bases and J by 0 bases, with 9 bases left in between. In germline, CDR1 is SQVTM, CDR2 ANQGSEA. This CDR3 has 13 amino acids. The CDR3 is CSVNGQSTDTQYF. As DNA, the CDR3 is TGCAGCGTTAATGGGCAGAGCACAGATACGCAGTATTTT.

The chain uses TRBV28 and TRBJ2-7; D could derive from TRBD1 or TRBD2 (5 bases each). V gave up 5 bases and J gave up 2 bases, with 13 bases separating them. Germline CDR1 is MDHEN and CDR2 is SYDVKM. CDR3 length: 14 amino acids. The CDR3 DNA follows: TGTGCCAGCAGTGACGCAGGGAGAGCCTACGAGCAGTACTTC. Translating it yields CASSDAGRAYEQYF.

The chain links TRBV28 to TRBJ2-1; perhaps D is TRBD1 or TRBD2 (5 bases each). This CDR3 spans 12 amino acids. V lost 5 bases and J 13 bases, leaving 15 bases between the germline ends. CDR1 and CDR2 from the germline V gene are MDHEN and SYDVKM. In nucleotides, the CDR3 is TGTGCCAGCAGTCCTCCCGGGACCTTTCAGTTCTTC. Encoded protein: CASSPPGTFQFF.

This clone appeared once. The V gene is TRBV11-3, the J gene TRBJ2-2, with 8 bases matching TRBD2. Trimming at V came to 3 bases and at J to 5 bases, leaving 5 bases not matched to a gene. The CDR3 consists of 15 residues. CDR1 is SGHNT, CDR2 YENEEA, per germline. CDR3: CASSLSGSRTGELFF. The DNA for the CDR3 is TGTGCCAGCAGCTTGAGCGGGAGTCGGACCGGGGAGCTGTTTTTT.

The J gene is TRBJ1-5, the V gene TRBV28, with 9 bases identical to TRBD1. This CDR3 has 18 amino acids. V was pared by 6 bases and J by 3 bases, with 15 bases of the junction left unmatched. From germline, CDR1 is MDHEN and CDR2 SYDVKM. CDR3 sequence: CASRQTPGTGNPNQPQHF. CDR3 bases: TGTGCCAGCAGACAAACCCCCGGGACAGGGAACCCCAATCAGCCCCAGCATTTT.

In this sample, this clone turned up a few times. The chain uses TRBV10-3 and TRBJ1-2, with D tentatively TRBD1 (6 bases). Germline CDR1 and CDR2: ENHRY and SYGVKD. V shed 4 bases and J shed 2 bases, with 11 bases lying between them. This CDR3 has 14 residues. CDR3 region: CAISGSGGNYGYTF. DNA for the CDR3: TGTGCCATCAGTGGCTCCGGGGGCAACTATGGCTACACCTTC.

The chain carries TRBV9 and TRBJ1-2; no clear D. The CDR3 totals 14 residues. Trimming removed 1 base from V and 4 bases from J, with 11 bases in between. Germline V CDR1 and CDR2: SGDLS, YYNGEE. Here the CDR3 reads CASSVLPLTYGYTF. In nucleotides, the CDR3 is TGTGCCAGCAGCGTATTACCCCTAACCTATGGCTACACCTTC. Together with reference TRBV9 and TRBJ1-2, the CDR3 gives the full variable domain: DSGVTQTPKHLITATGQRVTLRCSPRSGDLSVYWYQQSLDQGLQFLIQYYNGEERAKGNILERFSAQQFPDLHSELNLSSLELGDSALYFCASSVLPLTYGYTFGSGTRLTVV.

The V call is TRBV7-9, the J call TRBJ2-6; tentatively, D is TRBD2 (6 bases). CDR1 SEHNR and CDR2 FQNEAQ come from the germline V gene (reference sequence). CDR3 length: 19 amino acids. V shed 5 bases and J shed 0 bases, with 20 bases lying between them. This CDR3 is CASSRVLGGTSSGANVLTF. CDR3 DNA: TGTGCCAGCAGCCGCGTCTTGGGGGGAACGAGCTCTGGGGCCAACGTCCTGACTTTC. The full variable domain, its missing parts supplied by reference TRBV7-9 and TRBJ2-6, is DTGVSQNPRHKITKRGQNVTFRCDPISEHNRLYWYRQTLGQGPEFLTYFQNEAQLEKSRLLSDRFSAERPKGSFSTLEIQRTEQGDSAMYLCASSRVLGGTSSGANVLTFGAGSRLTVL.

The V and J genes are TRBV3-1 (or the pseudogene TRBV3-2) and TRBJ2-3; D remains ambiguous. Between the trimmed V and J ends, which lost 4 bases and 4 bases, there was a span of 3 bases. Looked up from germline, CDR1 is LGHDT and CDR2 is YNNKEL (reference sequence). The CDR3 extends over 11 amino acids. CDR3 loop: CASSRADTQYF. CDR3 sequence (DNA): TGTGCCAGCAGCCGGGCAGATACGCAGTATTTT.

This clone has only one observation. The gene calls are TRBV29-1 and TRBJ1-1; D possibly corresponds to TRBD1 (5 bases). V lost 7 bases and J lost 1, with 13 bases in between. Germline-derived CDR1 and CDR2 are SQVTM and ANQGSEA. The CDR3 has 13 residues. The CDR3 is CSGAWGSNTEAFF. The DNA of the CDR3 is TGCAGCGGTGCCTGGGGCTCGAACACTGAAGCTTTCTTT.

V usage is TRBV18 and J usage is TRBJ1-6, with 10 bases lining up with TRBD1. V trimming: 5 bases; J trimming: 8 bases; junction bases outside the gene matches: 3. Per the germline V gene, CDR1 is KGHSH and CDR2 is LQKENI. There are 14 residues in the CDR3. The CDR3 sequence is CASSKDRGDSPLHF. The CDR3 DNA reads as TGTGCCAGCTCAAAGGACAGGGGGGATTCACCCCTCCACTTT.

The chain links TRBV6-5 to TRBJ2-2, with unresolved D. The CDR3 length is 11 residues. Trimming stripped 1 base from V and 8 bases from J, with 2 bases between. Per the germline V gene, CDR1 is MNHEY and CDR2 is SVGAGI. The DNA for the CDR3 is TGTGCCAGCAGTTACTTTGGGGAGCTGTTTTTT. Translated, it gives CASSYFGELFF.

V and J are TRBV7-9 and TRBJ1-1; D may be TRBD1 (5 bases). CDR1 is SEHNR, CDR2 FQNEAQ, per germline (reference sequence). V was shortened by 7 bases and J by 6 bases, with 15 bases between the two germline ends. The CDR3 covers 13 residues. CDR3 sequence (DNA): TGTGCCAGCACCCGTGGGGGAGGCGCTGAAGCTTTCTTT. Encoded protein: CASTRGGGAEAFF.

The V gene is TRBV4-1, the J gene TRBJ1-2, with D unresolved. This CDR3 has 14 amino acids. Trimming left V 2 bases short and J 4 bases short, with 11 bases between. The germline CDR1 and CDR2 sequences are MGHRA and YSYEKL. The CDR3 loop reads CASSQIRLVYGYTF. CDR3 DNA sequence: TGCGCCAGCAGCCAAATACGACTTGTCTATGGCTACACCTTC.

The J gene is TRBJ1-5, the V gene TRBV2; 10 nucleotides align to TRBD1. The germline CDR1 and CDR2 sequences are SNHLY and FYNNEI. The CDR3 loop spans 16 amino acids. V shed 1 base, J shed 2 bases, and the junction held 2 bases outside the gene matches. The CDR3 here is CASSEGGTGGNQPQHF. CDR3 bases: TGTGCCAGCAGTGAAGGGGGGACAGGGGGCAATCAGCCCCAGCATTTT.

As to this clone: Germline is not matched at one junction end, which may reflect a read error. CDR3 coding DNA: TGTGCCAGCACCTTGCTCGGACAGGGGGTTTTAGGCTACACCTTC. This translates into CASTLLGQGVLGYTF. The V and J genes are TRBV5-4 and TRBJ1-2; TRBD1 aligns across 10 bases. CDR3 length equals 15 residues. Looked up from germline, CDR1 is SGHNT and CDR2 is YYREEE (reference sequence).